This T cell receptor (beta chain) originates from a study of blood T cell repertoires in COVID-19. Overall study: Sample material is recorded as cDNA or gDNA derived from T cells, B-cell-depleted T cells, or PBMCs.

Trimming took 3 bases from V and 5 from J, leaving 11 bases between them. This CDR3 has 13 amino acids. The germline V gene encodes CDR1 DFQATT and CDR2 SNEGSKA (reference sequence). This clone was seen only once. Original processing methods: Amplification with reference gene primers provided the estimates of nucleated cell counts. Measured with immunoSEQ multiplex PCR; TCRdb has only the in-frame clones, and not every one. The V and J calls and clone size are taken from that table; D and trimming were inferred from the DNA. This table has under 150,000 clones, about 85% appearing once. Specimen: peripheral blood. This TCR came from a human donor in a cohort sampled during active COVID-19. The genes are TRBV20-1 and TRBJ1-5, with D possibly TRBD1 on 5 matching bases. The CDR3 reads CSASGHSDQPQHF. DNA for the CDR3: TGCAGTGCTAGTGGACACTCCGATCAGCCCCAGCATTTT.